This T cell receptor beta chain is drawn from a study of blood T cell repertoires in COVID-19. Whole-study context: Nucleic acid was either cDNA or gDNA, and it came from T cells, B-cell-depleted T cells, or PBMCs.

Clones were read by immunoSEQ multiplex PCR, and TCRdb kept only the in-frame ones, dropping some. This sample has about 160,000 clones, with more than 75% found just once. The cohort comprised adults aged about 18 to 89 years residing in approximately 25 US areas. Cohorts were assigned according to the clinical history that participants reported. The recovered donors of Cohort 3 showed two negative PCRs, clearance, or symptom resolution. The CDR3 length is 12 residues. Trimming stripped 6 bases from V and 4 bases from J, with 10 bases between. Germline V CDR1 and CDR2: SNHLY, FYNNEI. This sequence joins TRBV2 and TRBJ2-7, with a tentative D call TRBD1 (6 bases). Sequencing was done on a sample of PBMCs or T cells enriched from blood (not recorded which). This sequence originates from a man aged 40-55 years who had recovered from COVID-19. The CDR3 region is CASRGQTYEQYV. The CDR3 DNA reads TGTGCCAGCAGAGGACAGACTTACGAGCAGTACGTC.